The 25 T cell receptor beta chains presented below share a single source sample, sequenced in a study of blood T cell repertoires in COVID-19. The table came from immunoSEQ multiplex PCR; TCRdb's copy has only in-frame clones and leaves some out. This sample has almost 55,000 clones, with roughly 87% found just once. The sequencing input was peripheral blood. These receptors originate from a man aged 45-65 years with active COVID-19.

V usage is TRBV28 and J usage is TRBJ1-3; 9 nucleotides line up with TRBD1. Germline CDR1 is MDHEN and CDR2 is SYDVKM. Trimming at V came to 7 bases and at J to 0 bases, leaving 19 bases not matched to a gene. The CDR3 is made up of 20 amino acids. CDR3 amino acids: CASIRVGFRTGASSGNTIYF. The CDR3 DNA is TGTGCCAGCATCCGAGTCGGTTTCCGGACAGGGGCAAGCTCTGGAAACACCATATATTTT.

V and J are TRBV15 and TRBJ2-2; 10 positions match TRBD2. The CDR3 sequence is 17 residues long. Germline assignment: CDR1 LNHNV and CDR2 YYDKDF (reference sequence). V gave up 0 bases and J gave up 7 bases; unmatched junction bases: 8. The CDR3 coding sequence is TGTGCCACCAGCAGAGATAGGAGCGGGGGGGCCTTCGGGGAGCTGTTTTTT. As protein: CATSRDRSGGAFGELFF.

The J gene is TRBJ2-7, the V gene TRBV9; 10 bases match TRBD1. The CDR3 has 15 residues. CDR1 and CDR2 (germline): SGDLS, YYNGEE. V was pared by 4 bases and J by 2 bases, with 6 bases of the junction left unmatched. The CDR3 nucleotides are TGTGCCAGCAGCCCCGGGGACAGGGGAGCCTACGAGCAGTACTTC. It translates to CASSPGDRGAYEQYF.

The chain has TRBV5-1 and TRBJ2-3; possibly TRBD2 for D (6 bases). Germline V lookup: CDR1 SGHRS, CDR2 YFSETQ. There are 15 residues in the CDR3. V lost 3 bases and J lost 3, with 14 bases in between. The CDR3 loop reads CASSWRGPATDTQYF. DNA of the CDR3: TGCGCCAGCAGCTGGAGGGGTCCCGCAACAGATACGCAGTATTTT.

The gene calls are TRBV9 and TRBJ2-2; TRBD2 aligns across 12 bases. After removal of 0 bases from V and 1 base from J, the junction contained 1 base not matched to a gene. CDR1 is SGDLS, CDR2 YYNGEE, per germline. The CDR3 is 17 residues long. The CDR3 sequence is CASSVAGLAGNTGELFF. The CDR3 region has the DNA TGTGCCAGCAGCGTAGCGGGACTAGCGGGGAACACCGGGGAGCTGTTTTTT.

V usage is TRBV5-6 and J usage is TRBJ1-3, with 7 bases matching TRBD1. The ends lost 0 bases at V and 6 bases at J; junction bases unmatched: 3. Germline V CDR1 and CDR2: SGHDT, YYEEEE. This CDR3 comprises 14 residues. Written as DNA, the CDR3 is TGTGCCAGCAGCTTGGGGACAGGTCCAAACACCATATATTTT. This sequence encodes CASSLGTGPNTIYF.

The CDR3 is CASSLVTGIGEAFF. The CDR3 nucleotides read TGCGCCAGCAGCTTGGTTACAGGGATTGGTGAAGCTTTCTTT. V usage is TRBV5-1 and J usage is TRBJ1-1, with D perhaps TRBD1 (6 bases). V dropped 0 bases and J dropped 7 bases, with 13 bases sitting between them. The V gene's germline CDR1 is SGHRS and CDR2 YFSETQ. The length of the CDR3 is 14 residues.

This chain links TRBV5-1 with TRBJ1-3, with TRBD1 matching 7 bases. The CDR3 has 17 residues. In germline, CDR1 is SGHRS, CDR2 YFSETQ. With V trimmed by 4 bases and J by 0 bases, 10 bases remained unmatched. The CDR3 loop is CASSRNTGEFSGNTIYF. The CDR3 nucleotides are TGCGCCAGCAGCCGGAACACAGGGGAATTCTCTGGAAACACCATATATTTT.

This chain connects TRBV28 to TRBJ2-7; maybe TRBD1 (9 bases). The germline V and J ends were trimmed by 4 bases and 3 bases, with 16 bases remaining between them. The CDR3 runs 15 residues. Germline lookup yields CDR1 MDHEN and CDR2 SYDVKM. The CDR3 DNA is TGTGCCAGCAGTTCGGGGGGGACAGGGTTCTACGAGCAGTACTTC. Translating it yields CASSSGGTGFYEQYF.

This chain uses TRBV18 with TRBJ1-4; 7 nucleotides match TRBD1. V shed 3 bases and J 6 bases; nucleotides not matched to a gene: 4. Looked up from germline, CDR1 is KGHSH and CDR2 is LQKENI. The CDR3 is 14 residues long. The CDR3 is CASSPRDSDEKLFF. CDR3 sequence (DNA): TGTGCCAGCTCACCCCGGGACAGTGATGAAAAACTGTTTTTT.

The chain is built from TRBV15 and TRBJ2-7; 8 bases are shared with TRBD1. This CDR3 is 15 amino acids long. Germline assignment: CDR1 LNHNV and CDR2 YYDKDF (reference sequence). With V trimmed by 1 base and J by 1 base, 3 bases remained unmatched. The CDR3 DNA sequence: TGTGCCACCAGCAGAGGACAGGGGATGTCCTACGAGCAGTACTTC. Amino acid sequence: CATSRGQGMSYEQYF. The full variable domain, its missing parts supplied by reference TRBV15 and TRBJ2-7, is DAMVIQNPRYQVTQFGKPVTLSCSQTLNHNVMYWYQQKSSQAPKLLFHYYDKDFNNEADTPDNFQSRRPNTSFCFLDIRSPGLGDTAMYLCATSRGQGMSYEQYFGPGTRLTVT.

The chain employs TRBV4-1 and TRBJ2-5; 8 nucleotides match TRBD1. With V trimmed by 1 base and J by 4 bases, 8 bases remained unmatched. The CDR3 has 16 amino acids. Germline lookup yields CDR1 MGHRA and CDR2 YSYEKL. The CDR3 region is CASSQGQGAGGETQYF. The CDR3 DNA is TGCGCCAGCAGCCAAGGCCAGGGGGCAGGAGGAGAGACCCAGTACTTC.

The chain's CDR3 is CASSLGPRSEQFF. As DNA, the CDR3 is TGCGCCAGCAGCTTAGGCCCCCGGAGCGAGCAGTTCTTC. The rearrangement uses TRBV5-1 and TRBJ2-1; no clear D gene. The CDR3 length is 13 residues. Germline lookup yields CDR1 SGHRS and CDR2 YFSETQ. Trimming removed 2 bases at V and 10 bases at J, with 13 bases between.

The chain uses TRBV12-3 or TRBV12-4 and TRBJ2-7; D might be TRBD1 (6 bases). Trimming shortened V by 3 bases and J by 5 bases, and 11 bases separated the two germline ends. The CDR3 sequence is 13 residues long. The CDR3 DNA reads as TGTGCCAGCAGTTTTGTAGAGGGGGACGAGCAGTACTTC. This encodes CASSFVEGDEQYF.

The chain is built from TRBV4-3 and TRBJ2-2, with D possibly being TRBD2 (6 bases). V was cut by 0 bases and J by 1 base, with 9 bases left in between. The CDR3 contains 16 residues. The germline CDR1 and CDR2 sequences are LGHNA and YSLEER. The CDR3 region has the DNA TGCGCCAGCAGCCAAGATCCAGCGGGGAACACCGGGGAGCTGTTTTTT. Translation gives CASSQDPAGNTGELFF.

The sample holds one count of this clone. The rearrangement joins TRBV6-5 to TRBJ1-1; D is perhaps TRBD1 (6 bases). With 6 bases removed from V and 3 bases from J, the gap between germline ends came to 14 bases. The CDR3 contains 14 residues. Germline V lookup: CDR1 MNHEY, CDR2 SVGAGI. DNA of the CDR3: TGTGCCAGCAGACAGGGCGCGTGGGACACTGAAGCTTTCTTT. Its protein is CASRQGAWDTEAFF.

The chain employs TRBV28 and TRBJ1-2; D call uncertain. The CDR3 totals 12 residues. The germline V gene encodes CDR1 MDHEN and CDR2 SYDVKM. Deletions cut 5 bases from V and 4 bases from J, with 8 bases between. The CDR3 DNA sequence: TGTGCCAGCAGTCCCGCCGGCTATGGCTACACCTTC. It specifies CASSPAGYGYTF.

The genes are TRBV19 and TRBJ1-5, with a possible D match to TRBD1 (5 bases). With 3 bases removed from V and 7 bases from J, the gap between germline ends came to 13 bases. The CDR3 extends over 14 amino acids. From germline, CDR1 is LNHDA and CDR2 SQIVND (reference sequence). CDR3 amino acids: CASSMVQQGQPQHF. In nucleotides, the CDR3 is TGTGCCAGTAGTATGGTCCAGCAGGGCCAGCCCCAGCATTTT.

The rearrangement joins TRBV5-4 to TRBJ1-4; 8 bases are shared with TRBD1. The CDR3 sequence is 17 residues long. Germline V lookup: CDR1 SGHNT, CDR2 YYREEE (reference sequence). The V segment lost 1 base and the J segment 8 bases; nucleotides outside the gene matches: 13. The CDR3 sequence: CASSLKVPDRGSEKLFF. In DNA, the CDR3 is TGTGCCAGCAGCTTGAAAGTCCCCGACAGGGGATCGGAAAAACTGTTTTTT.

The CDR3 spells CASSSEGRCRPGAEQYF. CDR3 nucleotides: TGTGCCAGCAGCTCGGAGGGCCGATGCAGGCCTGGGGCCGAGCAGTACTTC. The rearrangement links TRBV11-3 to TRBJ2-7; possible D gene TRBD2, 6 bases. V was clipped by 4 bases and J by 6 bases, with 25 bases between them. This CDR3 has 17 residues. CDR1 and CDR2 (germline): SGHNT, YENEEA.

The chain employs TRBV4-3 and TRBJ2-7; the D gene is possibly TRBD1 (5 bases). This CDR3 is built from 17 residues. The V and J ends lost 0 bases and 0 bases respectively, with 15 bases between them. Germline CDR1 reads LGHNA; CDR2 reads YSLEER. This CDR3 is CASSQDGTGQLSYEQYF. CDR3 coding DNA: TGCGCCAGCAGCCAAGATGGAACAGGACAACTCTCCTACGAGCAGTACTTC.

The gene calls are TRBV5-1 and TRBJ2-1; the D gene is possibly TRBD2 (5 bases). Germline-derived CDR1 and CDR2 are SGHRS and YFSETQ. V was cut by 7 bases and J by 7 bases, with 15 bases left in between. CDR3 length equals 13 residues. CDR3 in amino acids: CASWGVPGNEQFF. The CDR3 DNA reads as TGCGCCAGCTGGGGAGTCCCGGGGAATGAGCAGTTCTTC.

V usage is TRBV7-3 and J usage is TRBJ1-3; D remains ambiguous. CDR3 length equals 13 residues. Germline loops: CDR1 SGHTA, CDR2 FQGTGA. V was clipped by 3 bases and J by 4 bases, with 7 bases between them. The CDR3 here is CASSLGGGNTIYF. DNA of the CDR3: TGTGCCAGCAGCTTGGGAGGAGGAAACACCATATATTTT. Supplemented by reference TRBV7-3 and TRBJ1-3, the full variable domain reads GAGVSQTPSNKVTEKGKYVELRCDPISGHTALYWYRQSLGQGPEFLIYFQGTGAADDSGLPNDRFFAVRPEGSVSTLKIQRTERGDSAVYLCASSLGGGNTIYFGEGSWLTVV.

The chain combines TRBV28 with TRBJ2-1, with D possibly TRBD2 on 6 matching bases. Germline V gene lookup returns CDR1 MDHEN and CDR2 SYDVKM. The V and J ends lost 8 bases and 6 bases respectively, with 23 bases between them. The CDR3 is 16 amino acids. The CDR3 DNA reads as TGTGCCAGCGAGAACCGGGACTCCGGCGCTGGCAATGAGCAGTTCTTC. Amino acids: CASENRDSGAGNEQFF.

This clone appeared once. The chain employs TRBV5-1 and TRBJ1-2; 9 bases line up with TRBD1. CDR1 is SGHRS and CDR2 is YFSETQ in the germline V gene. The CDR3 runs 15 residues. V shed 1 base and J 5 bases; nucleotides not matched to a gene: 6. The chain's CDR3 is CASSLRQGDRYGYTF. The CDR3 DNA is TGCGCCAGCAGCTTGAGACAGGGGGACAGGTATGGCTACACCTTC.